This TCR beta chain was identified in a study of OX40 agonist ivuxolimab in advanced cancers. About the research overall: Patients got intravenous ivuxolimab at 0.01 to 10 mg/kg every 2 weeks.

Clones were read by immunoSEQ multiplex PCR, and TCRdb kept only the in-frame ones, dropping some. The table includes more than 75,000 clones, around 86% detected once. CDR1 MGHDK and CDR2 SYGVNS come from the germline V gene. This CDR3 comprises 15 residues. The V and J ends lost 5 bases and 5 bases, in that order; junction bases with no gene match: 8. V and J are TRBV25-1 and TRBJ2-1; 8 nucleotides agree with TRBD2. This material consisted of CD4+ or CD8+ T cells sorted from blood, taken in a trial of the OX40 agonist ivuxolimab. This TCR was recovered from an adult with an advanced solid tumor such as melanoma, head and neck, liver or kidney cancer. The CDR3 spells CASSTGLVGDNEQFF. CDR3 nucleotides: TGTGCCAGCAGTACGGGACTAGTGGGGGACAATGAGCAGTTCTTC.